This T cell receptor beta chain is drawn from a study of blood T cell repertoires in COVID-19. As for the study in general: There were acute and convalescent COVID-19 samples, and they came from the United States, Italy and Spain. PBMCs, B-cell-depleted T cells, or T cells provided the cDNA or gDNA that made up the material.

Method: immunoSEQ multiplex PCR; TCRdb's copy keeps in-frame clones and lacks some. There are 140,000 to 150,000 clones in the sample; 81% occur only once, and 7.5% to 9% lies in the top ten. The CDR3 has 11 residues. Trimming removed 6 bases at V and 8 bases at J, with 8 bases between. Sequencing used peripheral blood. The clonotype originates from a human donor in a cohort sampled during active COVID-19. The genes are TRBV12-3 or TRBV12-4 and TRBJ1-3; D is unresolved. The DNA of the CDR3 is TGTGCCAGCAGCCGCTTAGACACCATATATTTT. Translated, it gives CASSRLDTIYF.